A selection of T cell receptor beta chains follows, all from one sample in a study of blood T cell repertoires in COVID-19. The protocol was immunoSEQ multiplex PCR, while the TCRdb copy is restricted to in-frame clones and leaves out a portion. The table includes 210,000 or so clones, approximately 90% detected once. The source material was peripheral blood. The receptors shown here come from a man aged 25-40 years with COVID-19, enrolled during active disease. Both conserved end residues are part of each CDR3. A D gene is named only where the DNA matches it firmly. A clone size is listed for some rows: how often the clone was seen (once, few, many), or a class if it is expanded.

TRBJ2-7 | NA | NA | TRBV7-8 | TGTGCCAGCAGCCCGCTCGGCTACGAGCAGTACTTC | CASSPLGYEQYF
TRBJ1-2 | NA | NA | TRBV6-6 | TGTGCCAGCAGTTACGGGACTCAGGGCGGCTATGGCTACACCTTC | CASSYGTQGGYGYTF
TRBJ1-5 | once | TRBD1 | TRBV6-6 | TGTGCCAGCAGTGGACAGGGCTATAGCAATCAGCCCCAGCATTTT | CASSGQGYSNQPQHF
TRBJ1-3 | NA | NA | TRBV6-5 | TGTGCCAGCAGAAGGGGATCTTCCGGAAACACCATATATTTT | CASRRGSSGNTIYF
TRBJ1-1 | NA | NA | TRBV28 | TGTGCCAGCAGACCGCAGGGCGCCGGGAACACTGAAGCTTTCTTT | CASRPQGAGNTEAFF
TRBJ2-1 | NA | TRBD1 | TRBV10-3 | TGTGCCATCAGTGAGTCAGAGGGGGCGTTCAATGAGCAGTTCTTC | CAISESEGAFNEQFF
TRBJ1-3 | NA | NA | TRBV7-3 | TGTGCCAGCAGCCCCGGGGTTCTCGGAAACACCATATATTTT | CASSPGVLGNTIYF
TRBJ2-7 | NA | TRBD2 | TRBV29-1 | TGCAGCGTTAGGCGGGAGTTAGAGCAGTACTTC | CSVRRELEQYF
TRBJ2-5 | NA | NA | TRBV20-1 | TGCAGTGGTGCGCAAGAGACCCAGTACTTC | CSGAQETQYF
TRBJ1-4 | once | NA | TRBV4-3 | TGCGCCAGCAGCCAAGAACGAGGCTCAAGCAATGAAAAACTGTTTTTT | CASSQERGSSNEKLFF
TRBJ1-5 | NA | NA | TRBV19 | TGTGCCAGTAGTTCGCGGGGGGCGCTGGGCAATCAGCCCCAGCATTTT | CASSSRGALGNQPQHF
TRBJ1-2 | NA | NA | TRBV7-2 | TGTGCCAGCAGCTTTCGCCCCGGGACCGGAGGAGGGTATGGCTACACCTTC | CASSFRPGTGGGYGYTF
TRBJ2-7 | once | NA | TRBV9 | TGTGCCAGCAGCCCCCAGGGTTTCTACGAGCAGTACTTC | CASSPQGFYEQYF
TRBJ1-4 | NA | NA | TRBV24-1 | TGTGCCACCAGTATGGCAGTTAATGAAAAACTGTTTTTT | CATSMAVNEKLFF
TRBJ1-5 | NA | NA | TRBV9 | TGTGCCAGCAGCGTAGACTGGGGGGTTCAGCCCCAGCATTTT | CASSVDWGVQPQHF
TRBJ1-1 | NA | NA | TRBV7-9 | TGTGCCAGCAGTCCGAGGACAGCAAACACTGAAGCTTTCTTT | CASSPRTANTEAFF
TRBJ2-7 | NA | NA | TRBV2 | TGTGCCAGCAGTGATGAAAACAGGGTAGAGGAGCAGTACTTC | CASSDENRVEEQYF
TRBJ1-5 | NA | NA | TRBV2 | TGTGCCAGCAGGGACAGCTATAGCAATCAGCCCCAGCATTTT | CASRDSYSNQPQHF
TRBJ1-6 | NA | NA | TRBV5-6 | TGTGCCAGCAGCTTAGCCAACTTTAATTCACCCCTCCACTTT | CASSLANFNSPLHF
TRBJ1-5 | NA | NA | TRBV5-6 | TGTGCCAGCAGCTTGGGGAGGGCTGGGGGGAGCAATCAGCCCCAGCATTTT | CASSLGRAGGSNQPQHF
TRBJ2-3 | once | TRBD2 | TRBV6-5 | TGTGCCAGCATCCTAGGGACTAGCGGGGTGTTTTTGCAGTATTTT | CASILGTSGVFLQYF
TRBJ2-7 | NA | NA | TRBV7-7 | TGTGCCAGCAGCACAGGACTAAGCGACGAGCAGTACTTC | CASSTGLSDEQYF
TRBJ1-5 | NA | NA | TRBV28 | TGTGCCAGCAGTTTGGTGGTAGAGAGCAATCAGCCCCAGCATTTT | CASSLVVESNQPQHF
TRBJ2-7 | NA | TRBD1 | TRBV5-1 | TGCGCCAGCAGCTTGACCGGGACAGCTACTTCCTACGAGCAGTACTTC | CASSLTGTATSYEQYF
TRBJ1-1 | NA | NA | TRBV11-3 | TGTGCCAGCAGCTTAGGGCAGGGGCCCACTGAAGCTTTCTTT | CASSLGQGPTEAFF
TRBJ2-1 | once | NA | TRBV12-3/TRBV12-4 | TGTGCCAGCAGGTCCTACTATGAGCAGTTCTTC | CASRSYYEQFF
TRBJ1-1 | NA | NA | TRBV28 | TGTGCCAGCATGCGACAGAACACTGAAGCTTTCTTT | CASMRQNTEAFF
TRBJ1-2 | NA | TRBD1 | TRBV18 | TGTGCCAGCTCACCAGGGGACAGAGGTGGTGGCTACACCTTC | CASSPGDRGGGYTF
TRBJ1-2 | NA | TRBD1 | TRBV9 | TGTGCCAGCAGCCCAACGGGACAGGCTAACTATGGCTACACCTTC | CASSPTGQANYGYTF
TRBJ2-3 | NA | TRBD2 | TRBV7-9 | TGTGCCAGCAGCTTAGCCGGACTAGCGGCTAGCACAGATACGCAGTATTTT | CASSLAGLAASTDTQYF
TRBJ1-2 | NA | TRBD1 | TRBV3-1/TRBV3-2 | TGTGCCAGCAGCCCCGGACAGGGGGGTGGCTACACCTTC | CASSPGQGGGYTF
TRBJ1-1 | NA | NA | TRBV27 | TGTGCCAGCAGTTTAGGTAGTGTCACTGAAGCTTTCTTT | CASSLGSVTEAFF
TRBJ1-2 | NA | NA | TRBV2 | TGTGCCAGCAGCCAGATTAACTATGGCTACACCTTC | CASSQINYGYTF
TRBJ2-7 | few | TRBD2 | TRBV5-6 | TGTGCCAGCAGCCGACTAGCGGCCTACTACGAGCAGTACTTC | CASSRLAAYYEQYF
TRBJ1-1 | NA | TRBD1 | TRBV12-3/TRBV12-4 | TGTGCCAGCAGGACCCAGACAGGGGGGCGAGCTTTCTTT | CASRTQTGGRAFF
TRBJ1-2 | NA | TRBD1 | TRBV7-2 | TGTGCCAGCAGCTTAGTGGGACAGGGGGCCCCTTATGGCTACACCTTC | CASSLVGQGAPYGYTF
TRBJ2-1 | NA | TRBD2 | TRBV7-9 | TGTGCCAGCAGCTTAGAACTAGCGGGAGGGTGGGAGCAGTTCTTC | CASSLELAGGWEQFF
TRBJ1-2 | NA | NA | TRBV28 | TGTGCCAGCGGGGCACGCTATGGCTACACCTTC | CASGARYGYTF
TRBJ2-1 | NA | TRBD2 | TRBV5-1 | TGCGCCAGCAGAATGAGCGGGGGGGCCGGTAATGAGCAGTTCTTC | CASRMSGGAGNEQFF
TRBJ2-6 | NA | NA | TRBV27 | TGTGCCAGCAGTCTAATTCGGGGAGGGGCCAACGTCCTGACTTTC | CASSLIRGGANVLTF
TRBJ1-5 | NA | TRBD1 | TRBV6-1 | TGTGCCAGCAGTGTCCCGGGACAGGGGAGAGGGAATCAGCCCCAGCATTTT | CASSVPGQGRGNQPQHF
TRBJ1-1 | once | NA | TRBV2 | TGTGCCAGCAGTGAACGCGGGGTTTATCTAGGTACTGAAGCTTTCTTT | CASSERGVYLGTEAFF
TRBJ1-2 | NA | TRBD1 | TRBV29-1 | TGCAGCGTTAAGACAGGGATTAACTATGGCTACACCTTC | CSVKTGINYGYTF
TRBJ2-1 | NA | NA | TRBV21-1 | TGTGCCAGCAGCAGCCTGTCTAGCGTCTCCTACAATGAGCAGTTCTTC | CASSSLSSVSYNEQFF
TRBJ1-2 | NA | NA | TRBV6-5 | TGTGCCAGCAGACTAGGGTCGACTATCTATGGCTACACCTTC | CASRLGSTIYGYTF
TRBJ2-7 | NA | NA | TRBV18 | TGTGCCAGCTCACCAGGGCAGTCCTACGAGCAGTACTTC | CASSPGQSYEQYF
TRBJ2-5 | NA | TRBD2 | TRBV5-1 | TGCGCCAGCAGCTTCATAGCGGGGGGGCAAGGAGAGACCCAGTACTTC | CASSFIAGGQGETQYF
TRBJ2-5 | NA | TRBD1 | TRBV3-1/TRBV3-2 | TGTGCCAGCAGCCTAGAACCGGGACAGGGGGATATTATACAAGAGACCCAGTACTTC | CASSLEPGQGDIIQETQYF
TRBJ2-3 | NA | NA | TRBV5-4 | TGTGCCAGCGGCCGAGGAACAGATACGCAGTATTTT | CASGRGTDTQYF
TRBJ1-1 | once | NA | TRBV19 | TGTGCCAGTAGTACCATTACACAGGGTAAGGACACTGAAGCTTTCTTT | CASSTITQGKDTEAFF
TRBJ1-2 | NA | NA | TRBV12-3/TRBV12-4 | TGTGCCAGCAGTTTAACAGTATACTATGGCTACACCTTC | CASSLTVYYGYTF
TRBJ2-5 | NA | NA | TRBV29-1 | TGCAGCGTTGAAGCCGCCAGGGGTCGAGAGACCCAGTACTTC | CSVEAARGRETQYF
TRBJ1-2 | NA | NA | TRBV6-6 | TGTGCCAGCAGTTACTCGGCGGGGACCGCGAAGGTCGGCGACACCTTC | CASSYSAGTAKVGDTF
TRBJ1-2 | few | TRBD1 | TRBV6-5 | TGTGCCAGCAGTTTCGGACAGGGGGTAATTGGCTACACCTTC | CASSFGQGVIGYTF
TRBJ2-2 | NA | TRBD2 | TRBV6-2/TRBV6-3 | TGTGCCAGCAGTCCCCTGGGAGCGGGAGGCACCACCGGGGAGCTGTTTTTT | CASSPLGAGGTTGELFF